A single sample is the source of the 27 T cell receptor beta chains below, sequenced in a study of metastatic and nonmetastatic thyroid tumors. TCRdb reanalyzed the PCR reads with MiXCR. The sample records roughly 23,000 clones, roughly a sixth being singletons. No patient received treatment before thyroid surgery. The sequenced sample was adjacent normal tissue. The receptors were gathered from a male donor with papillary thyroid cancer or a benign thyroid nodule (not recorded which). Some clones in this sample may be carry-over from other donors' samples.

Many counts were recorded for this clone. The chain employs TRBV4-1 and TRBJ1-2; TRBD1 matches 7 bases. The junction had 0 bases not matched to a gene; V was cut back by 0 bases and J by 2 bases. The CDR3 is 14 residues long. Germline-derived CDR1 and CDR2 are MGHRA and YSYEKL. The CDR3 DNA sequence: TGCGCCAGCAGCCAAGAACAGGGGAACTATGGCTACACCTTC. This translates into CASSQEQGNYGYTF.

Notes on this clone: A read error may account for a junction end that differs from germline. The rearrangement links TRBV15 to TRBJ1-1; 9 nucleotides agree with TRBD1. Germline V CDR1 and CDR2: LNHNV, YYDKDF (reference sequence). CDR3 length equals 15 residues. The CDR3 loop reads CAASRRQGGNTEAFF. Here the CDR3 DNA reads TGTGCCGCCAGCAGGCGACAGGGGGGCAACACTGAAGCTTTCTTT.

This clone qualifies as medium-sized (0.01 to 0.1%). The genes are TRBV20-1 and TRBJ2-7; D ambiguous. CDR3 size: 15 residues. CDR1 and CDR2 (germline): DFQATT, SNEGSKA (reference sequence). The V end was cut by 0 bases, the J end by 0 bases, with 12 bases between. CDR3 in amino acids: CSARESPADSYEQYF. CDR3 nucleotide sequence: TGCAGTGCTAGAGAATCCCCCGCAGACTCCTACGAGCAGTACTTC.

On this clone itself: A read error may account for a junction end that differs from germline. This sequence joins TRBV19 and TRBJ1-3; 8 bases line up with TRBD1. The CDR3 has 15 amino acids. Per the germline V gene, CDR1 is LNHDA and CDR2 is SQIVND (reference sequence). Here the CDR3 reads CAGSIGTGSGNTIYF. The DNA for the CDR3 is TGTGCCGGTAGTATAGGGACAGGCTCTGGAAACACCATATATTTT.

Sample share makes this clone medium-sized. The chain is built from TRBV6-1 and TRBJ2-5; no firm D call. The CDR3 is 10 amino acids. The V gene's germline CDR1 is MNHNS and CDR2 SASEGT. Trimming pared 1 base from V and 6 bases from J, leaving 0 bases between. CDR3 coding DNA: TGTGCCAGCAGTGAAGAGACCCAGTACTTC. Its protein is CASSEETQYF.

About this clone: Other DNA sequences of this sample code for an identical CDR3. The rearrangement uses TRBV27 and TRBJ2-7, with D unclear. Trimming took off 11 bases at V and 0 bases at J, with 29 bases between the two ends. Per germline, CDR1 MNHEY and CDR2 SMNVEV (reference sequence). The CDR3 has 18 residues. CDR3 region: CAGTKGVRVEGGSYEQYF. DNA for the CDR3: TGTGCCGGTACAAAAGGAGTTCGGGTGGAAGGCGGCTCCTACGAGCAGTACTTC.

A word on this clone: The conserved phenylalanine or tryptophan is not found at the CDR3 terminus, so this likely reflects a read error. V is TRBV7-9 and J is TRBJ1-1, with D possibly TRBD1 on 6 matching bases. The CDR3 is 13 amino acids. Germline V gene sequence: CDR1 SEHNR, CDR2 FQNEAQ (reference sequence). V was clipped by 3 bases and J by 7 bases, with 12 bases between them. The CDR3 bases are TGTGCCAGCAGCTTGACTTACAGGGATGAAGCTTTCCTT. It encodes CASSLTYRDEAFL.

This clone was detected many times. At the DNA level, this CDR3 is encoded by other sequences in the same sample as well. V gene TRBV9 combines with J gene TRBJ1-4; 9 nucleotides match TRBD1. The CDR3 has 14 residues. The germline V gene encodes CDR1 SGDLS and CDR2 YYNGEE. V lost 4 bases and J lost 9; bases outside the gene matches: 7. CDR3 in DNA: TGTGCCAGCAGCTCGGGACAGGGTTCCCAAAAACTGTTTTTT. Translated: CASSSGQGSQKLFF. Full variable domain (missing parts from reference TRBV9 and TRBJ1-4): DSGVTQTPKHLITATGQRVTLRCSPRSGDLSVYWYQQSLDQGLQFLIQYYNGEERAKGNILERFSAQQFPDLHSELNLSSLELGDSALYFCASSSGQGSQKLFFGSGTQLSVL.

About this clone: This sample includes further DNA sequences coding for the same CDR3. The chain links TRBV6-2 or TRBV6-3 to TRBJ2-5, with TRBD2 matching over 8 bases. Germline assignment: CDR1 MNHEY and CDR2 SVGEGT. Trimming removed 0 bases from V and 5 bases from J; junction bases left unmatched: 2. The CDR3 is made up of 14 amino acids. Here the CDR3 DNA reads TGTGCCAGCAGTTACTCTACGGGGGGGGAGACCCAGTACTTC. As protein: CASSYSTGGETQYF.

This clone was found many times. The rearrangement joins TRBV19 to TRBJ1-2; D is unclear. There are 17 residues in the CDR3. V gave up 5 bases and J gave up 1 base, with 20 bases separating them. Germline loops: CDR1 LNHDA, CDR2 SQIVND (reference sequence). CDR3 protein: CASSSDYGRSLNYGYTF. CDR3 DNA: TGTGCCAGTAGTTCCGACTACGGCCGAAGTCTTAACTATGGCTACACCTTC. Combining the CDR3 with reference TRBV19 and TRBJ1-2 gives the whole variable domain DGGITQSPKYLFRKEGQNVTLSCEQNLNHDAMYWYRQDPGQGLRLIYYSQIVNDFQKGDIAEGYSVSREKKESFPLTVTSAQKNPTAFYLCASSSDYGRSLNYGYTFGSGTRLTVV.

This clone appeared a few times. The gene calls are TRBV27 and TRBJ2-5, with unresolved D. There are 15 residues in the CDR3. V was pared by 5 bases and J by 5 bases, with 18 bases between. Germline values: CDR1 MNHEY, CDR2 SMNVEV (reference sequence). CDR3 in DNA: TGTGCCAGCAGTGACACGACCTATATGTGTGAGACCCAGTACTTC. It is translated as CASSDTTYMCETQYF.

This clone is categorized as medium-sized. The rearrangement links TRBV6-1 to TRBJ2-3; 9 nucleotides match TRBD2. J lost 8 bases, V lost 7 bases, and 10 bases had no gene match. The CDR3 has 14 amino acids. Germline loops: CDR1 MNHNS, CDR2 SASEGT. CDR3 bases: TGTGCCAGCACGAGTAGCGGGGGTTTTGGTACGCAGTATTTT. Translation gives CASTSSGGFGTQYF.

A remark on this clone: The junction departs from the called germline gene at one end, perhaps through a read error. The CDR3 reads CGSTDSVHPHHF. In DNA form, the CDR3 reads TGTGGCAGCACGGACAGCGTTCATCCCCATCATTTT. V is TRBV28 and J is TRBJ1-5, with a weak D call TRBD1 (6 bases). This CDR3 has 12 amino acids. The germline CDR1 and CDR2 sequences are MDHEN and SYDVKM.

In this sample, this clone turned up many times. The rearrangement uses TRBV13 and TRBJ2-3; 13 bases fit TRBD2. From germline, CDR1 is PRHDT and CDR2 FYEKMQ (reference sequence). The trim removed 3 bases at V and 1 base at J, leaving 7 bases unmatched. The length of the CDR3 is 18 residues. Here the CDR3 reads CASSFTSGGALGTDTQYF. As DNA, the CDR3 is TGTGCCAGCAGCTTTACTAGCGGGGGGGCTCTCGGCACAGATACGCAGTATTTT.

This clone was seen many times. This rearrangement joins TRBV6-1 to TRBJ1-5; D might be TRBD1 (5 bases). V was cut by 5 bases and J by 3 bases, with 20 bases left in between. Germline-derived CDR1 and CDR2 are MNHNS and SASEGT. CDR3 size: 17 residues. CDR3 protein: CASSPRQSSRSNQPQHF. The CDR3 DNA is TGTGCCAGCAGTCCAAGACAGAGCAGTAGATCCAATCAGCCCCAGCATTTT.

This clone was observed a handful of times. This may be a read error: a much more frequent sequence differs by one nucleotide. This chain connects TRBV3-1 to TRBJ2-5; weak D call: TRBD2 (6 bases). There are 12 residues in the CDR3. The V gene's germline CDR1 is LGHDT and CDR2 YNNKEL (reference sequence). Trimming cost V 4 bases and J 5 bases, with 8 bases left between them. This CDR3 is CASSRGGETQYF. As DNA, the CDR3 is TGTGCCAGCAGCCGAGGAGGGGAGACCCAGTACTTC.

The gene calls are TRBV11-3 and TRBJ2-7, with 9 nucleotides matching TRBD1. Germline CDR1 and CDR2: SGHNT and YENEEA. Trimming removed 3 bases from V and 2 bases from J; junction bases left unmatched: 2. The CDR3 totals 14 residues. DNA for the CDR3: TGTGCCAGCAGCTTCAGGACAGGGGCCTACGAGCAGTACTTC. Translating it yields CASSFRTGAYEQYF.

This clone came up a few times. This chain links TRBV19 with TRBJ1-5, with TRBD1 as a possible D gene (6 bases). V shed 4 bases and J shed 4 bases, with 14 bases lying between them. The length of the CDR3 is 15 residues. The germline V gene has CDR1 LNHDA and CDR2 SQIVND (reference sequence). CDR3 sequence (DNA): TGTGCCAGTAGTACCACTTGGGACATAAATCAGCCCCAGCATTTT. Amino acids: CASSTTWDINQPQHF.

V and J are TRBV6-1 and TRBJ1-1, with a weak D call TRBD1 (6 bases). Trimming cost V 10 bases and J 0 bases, with 18 bases left between them. CDR1 is MNHNS and CDR2 is SASEGT in the germline V gene. CDR3 length equals 15 residues. The CDR3 DNA reads as TGTGCCACCAGAGACCGGGACACGATGAACACTGAAGCTTTCTTT. This gives the protein CATRDRDTMNTEAFF.

A word on this clone: Its ends do not fully match the called genes, so a read error is possible. At the DNA level, this CDR3 is encoded by other sequences in the same sample as well. The chain couples TRBV19 to TRBJ2-5, with TRBD1 matching 10 bases. The CDR3 runs to 13 residues. Germline V gene sequence: CDR1 LNHDA, CDR2 SQIVND (reference sequence). The CDR3 coding sequence is TGTGCCAGTAGCGGACAGGGGGGCCAGACCCAGTATTTC. It specifies CASSGQGGQTQYF.

This clone has more than one count but fewer than ten. The genes are TRBV20-1 and TRBJ2-3; D is unclear. There are 12 residues in the CDR3. Germline-derived CDR1 and CDR2 are DFQATT and SNEGSKA (reference sequence). V lost 1 base and J lost 3, with 5 bases in between. The CDR3 here is CSARAGTDTQYF. CDR3 sequence (DNA): TGCAGTGCTAGAGCCGGGACAGATACGCAGTATTTT.

By share, this clone ranks as medium-sized. V usage is TRBV5-1 and J usage is TRBJ1-6; TRBD1 agrees at 7 bases. Germline CDR1 SGHRS, CDR2 YFSETQ. J was trimmed by 5 bases and V by 4 bases; bases with no gene match: 6. This CDR3 comprises 15 residues. The CDR3 coding sequence is TGCGCCAGCAGCGTCCGACAGGGCGATAATTCACCCCTCCACTTT. Translated, it gives CASSVRQGDNSPLHF.

In its sample, this clone ranks as medium-sized. CDR3 sequence: CASSLTGYRAGNTIYF. The CDR3 coding sequence is TGTGCCAGCAGTTTGACAGGGTACCGGGCCGGAAACACCATATATTTT. The genes are TRBV6-2 or TRBV6-3 and TRBJ1-3, with TRBD1 matching over 7 bases. This CDR3 is 16 amino acids long. Losses at the gene ends were 4 bases for V and 4 bases for J; bases not matched to a gene: 10. Germline CDR1 and CDR2: MNHEY and SVGEGT.

This clone was detected ten times or more. The chain joins TRBV5-1 to TRBJ2-5, with 10 nucleotides matching TRBD2. J was trimmed by 5 bases and V by 6 bases; bases with no gene match: 16. The CDR3 is 17 amino acids. Germline assignment: CDR1 SGHRS and CDR2 YFSETQ. The CDR3 is CASTPESGLAHLETQYF. CDR3 DNA: TGCGCCAGCACCCCCGAGTCGGGACTAGCGCATCTGGAGACCCAGTACTTC. Full variable domain (remainder filled in from reference TRBV5-1 and TRBJ2-5): KAGVTQTPRYLIKTRGQQVTLSCSPISGHRSVSWYQQTPGQGLQFLFEYFSETQRNKGNFPGRFSGRQFSNSRSEMNVSTLELGDSALYLCASTPESGLAHLETQYFGPGTRLLVL.

This clone showed up just a few times. V and J are TRBV28 and TRBJ2-7; tentatively, D is TRBD2 (6 bases). This CDR3 region has 13 residues. Germline V lookup: CDR1 MDHEN, CDR2 SYDVKM. In nucleotides, the CDR3 is TGTGCCAGCATGGAGGGCAGCTCCTACGAGCACTACGTC. It is translated as CASMEGSSYEHYV.

The sample holds a few counts of this clone. A read error is likely, as this CDR3 ends without the conserved phenylalanine or tryptophan. This chain uses TRBV6-2 or TRBV6-3 with TRBJ2-3; TRBD2 aligns across 11 bases. From germline, CDR1 is MNHEY and CDR2 SVGEGT. V dropped 9 bases and J dropped 3; count of bases not matched to a gene: 5. The CDR3 totals 14 residues. CDR3 protein: CASQTSGVTDTQYL. The CDR3 DNA reads as TGTGCCAGTCAGACTAGCGGGGTAACAGATACGCAGTATCTT.

This clone is judged medium-sized (0.01 to 0.1%). This chain joins TRBV27 and TRBJ1-5; tentatively, D is TRBD1 (5 bases). V lost 3 bases and J 2 bases, leaving 11 bases between the germline ends. CDR3 length: 15 residues. Germline CDR1 MNHEY, CDR2 SMNVEV (reference sequence). CDR3 nucleotide sequence: TGTGCCAGCAGTTTGTGGGGCGCGGGCAATCAGCCCCAGCATTTT. Amino acids: CASSLWGAGNQPQHF.